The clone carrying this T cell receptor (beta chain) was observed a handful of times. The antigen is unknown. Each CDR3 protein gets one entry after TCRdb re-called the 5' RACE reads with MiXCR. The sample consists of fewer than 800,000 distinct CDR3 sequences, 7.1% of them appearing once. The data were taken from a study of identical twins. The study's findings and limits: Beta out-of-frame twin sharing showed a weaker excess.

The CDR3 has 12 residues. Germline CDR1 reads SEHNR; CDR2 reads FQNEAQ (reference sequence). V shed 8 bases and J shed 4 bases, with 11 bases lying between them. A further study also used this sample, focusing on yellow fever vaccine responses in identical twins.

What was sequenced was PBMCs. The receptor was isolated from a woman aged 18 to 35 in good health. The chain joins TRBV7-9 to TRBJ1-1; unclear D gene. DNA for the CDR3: TGTGCCAGCGAGACGGGGTCCACTGAAGCTTTCTTT. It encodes CASETGSTEAFF.